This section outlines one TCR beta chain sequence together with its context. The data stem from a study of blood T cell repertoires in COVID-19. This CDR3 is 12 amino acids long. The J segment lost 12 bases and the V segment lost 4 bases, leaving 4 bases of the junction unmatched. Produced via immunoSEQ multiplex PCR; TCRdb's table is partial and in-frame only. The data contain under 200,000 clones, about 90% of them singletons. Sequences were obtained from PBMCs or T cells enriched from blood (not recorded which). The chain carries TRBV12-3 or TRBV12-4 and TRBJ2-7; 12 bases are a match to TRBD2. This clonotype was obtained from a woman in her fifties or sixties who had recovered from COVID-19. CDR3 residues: CASSSTSGSPYF. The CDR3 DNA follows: TGTGCCAGCAGTTCGACTAGCGGGAGCCCGTACTTC.